This T cell receptor beta chain was sequenced in a study of cytomegalovirus exposure and HLA in healthy donors. This CDR3 spans 14 amino acids. Between the trimmed V and J ends, which lost 2 bases and 3 bases, there was a span of 8 bases. Germline V gene data show CDR1 as MNHEY and CDR2 as SVGAGI. The primer mix had 60 Vbeta and 13 Jbeta primers. Assay: immunoSEQ multiplex PCR; the TCRdb copy retains only in-frame clones and omits some. The table has about 98,000 clones, more than 70% seen once. Sample: PBMCs. V usage is TRBV6-5 and J usage is TRBJ1-5, with D perhaps TRBD1 (5 bases). The sequence was obtained from a male donor in good health and CMV-seropositive. CDR3 protein: CASSYGRANQPQHF. In nucleotides, the CDR3 is TGTGCCAGCAGTTACGGCAGGGCCAATCAGCCCCAGCATTTT.